Each of the 14 T cell receptor beta chains below was sequenced from the same sample in a study of T cell responses to AZD1222 COVID-19 vaccine. Sequenced by immunoSEQ multiplex PCR; TCRdb stores in-frame clones only, minus some. This table has 95,000 to 100,000 clones, 70% to 90% appearing once. The sample was peripheral blood, taken 28 days after the second AZD1222 dose. These receptors originate from an adult who received the AZD1222 COVID-19 vaccine.

CDR3 loop: CASSYVGTQETQYF. In nucleotides, the CDR3 is TGTGCCAGCAGTTATGTTGGGACTCAAGAGACCCAGTACTTC. This chain links TRBV6-2 or TRBV6-3 with TRBJ2-5, with D perhaps TRBD2 (6 bases). Germline-derived CDR1 and CDR2 are MNHEY and SVGEGT. This CDR3 comprises 14 residues. Trimming pared 3 bases from V and 2 bases from J, leaving 10 bases between.

The J gene is TRBJ2-3, the V gene TRBV5-1, with 14 bases lining up with TRBD2. The CDR3 covers 19 residues. V trimming: 3 bases; J trimming: 2 bases; junction bases outside the gene matches: 11. Germline loops: CDR1 SGHRS, CDR2 YFSETQ. CDR3 DNA sequence: TGCGCCAGCAGCTGGGCCCGGACTAGCGGGGGGCCGAACACAGATACGCAGTATTTT. It is translated as CASSWARTSGGPNTDTQYF.

As DNA, the CDR3 is TGTGCCAGCAGCCTCGCCGGGACTAGCCCCGAGCAGTACTTC. This gives the protein CASSLAGTSPEQYF. This sequence joins TRBV3-1 (or the pseudogene TRBV3-2) and TRBJ2-7, with 9 nucleotides matching TRBD2. This CDR3 comprises 14 residues. Germline assignment: CDR1 LGHDT and CDR2 YNNKEL (reference sequence). V lost 4 bases to trimming and J lost 6 bases; unmatched junction nucleotides: 7.

V gene TRBV19 combines with J gene TRBJ2-5; D is unclear. Germline values: CDR1 LNHDA, CDR2 SQIVND (reference sequence). CDR3 length: 15 residues. Trimming removed 0 bases at V and 5 bases at J, with 13 bases between. The CDR3 sequence: CASSIDHNPVETQYF. DNA for the CDR3: TGTGCCAGTAGTATAGATCACAACCCCGTTGAGACCCAGTACTTC.

The chain links TRBV27 to TRBJ1-4; possibly TRBD1 for D (5 bases). Germline CDR1 MNHEY, CDR2 SMNVEV (reference sequence). Trimming stripped 6 bases from V and 7 bases from J, with 18 bases between. CDR3 length: 15 amino acids. CDR3 in amino acids: CASRPVGGTGEKLFF. The CDR3 nucleotides are TGTGCCAGCAGGCCCGTTGGGGGGACGGGTGAAAAACTGTTTTTT.

The chain links TRBV11-3 to TRBJ2-1, with D perhaps TRBD1 or TRBD2 (5 bases each). The ends were cut back, 5 bases at V and 6 bases at J, with 14 bases in the middle. The CDR3 extends over 14 amino acids. Germline V gene data show CDR1 as SGHNT and CDR2 as YENEEA. For the CDR3, the DNA is TGTGCCAGCAGCGCAACGGGGACGTTCAATGAGCAGTTCTTC. It yields the protein CASSATGTFNEQFF.

The sample holds a few counts of this clone. This CDR3 reads CASSPGGGLDEQFF. The CDR3 region has the DNA TGTGCCAGCTCACCCGGGGGGGGCCTGGATGAGCAGTTCTTC. This chain uses TRBV18 with TRBJ2-1; 8 bases are shared with TRBD2. The V segment lost 3 bases and the J segment 8 bases; nucleotides outside the gene matches: 6. Germline CDR1 and CDR2: KGHSH and LQKENI. CDR3 length: 14 residues.

This chain links TRBV4-3 with TRBJ2-1, with TRBD2 matching 11 bases. Germline trimming cut 0 bases from V and 10 bases from J; bases unmatched to any gene: 11. The CDR3 contains 17 residues. The germline gives CDR1 LGHNA, CDR2 YSLEER. In nucleotides, the CDR3 is TGCGCCAGCAGCCAAGATCAGAGTCTAGCGGGAGGTACAGAGCAGTTCTTC. Amino acid sequence: CASSQDQSLAGGTEQFF.

CDR3 in DNA: TGCGCCAGCAGCTTGGCCGGTCAAGATACGCAGTATTTT. Residues: CASSLAGQDTQYF. The V and J genes are TRBV5-1 and TRBJ2-3; no reliable D call. This CDR3 contains 13 residues. Trimming stripped 0 bases from V and 5 bases from J, with 7 bases between. Germline V CDR1 and CDR2: SGHRS, YFSETQ.

The chain couples TRBV24-1 to TRBJ2-7; D remains ambiguous. CDR1 is KGHDR and CDR2 is SFDVKD in the germline V gene. CDR3 length equals 12 residues. V was shortened by 5 bases and J by 2 bases, with 6 bases between the two germline ends. CDR3 DNA: TGTGCCACCAGTGGTTCAGCCTACGAGCAGTACTTC. The encoded protein is CATSGSAYEQYF.

The V call is TRBV28, the J call TRBJ1-2, with 9 bases aligning to TRBD1. Germline-derived CDR1 and CDR2 are MDHEN and SYDVKM. There are 15 residues in the CDR3. V lost 6 bases to trimming and J lost 2 bases; unmatched junction nucleotides: 7. The CDR3 protein is CASRSGQGSNYGYTF. The DNA for the CDR3 is TGTGCCAGCAGATCGGGACAGGGATCGAACTATGGCTACACCTTC.

CDR3 nucleotides: TGTGCCAGTAGACCTCACCTCTGGCGGAGCACCTACGAGCAGTACTTC. Translating it yields CASRPHLWRSTYEQYF. The J gene is TRBJ2-7, the V gene TRBV19; D not certain. The CDR3 extends over 16 amino acids. CDR1 LNHDA and CDR2 SQIVND come from the germline V gene (reference sequence). V was pared by 6 bases and J by 2 bases, with 20 bases between.

CDR3: CASSKLVGSYNEQFF. The CDR3 region has the DNA TGTGCCAGCAGTAAACTAGTAGGGTCCTACAATGAGCAGTTCTTC. The genes are TRBV6-5 and TRBJ2-1, with D possibly TRBD2 on 5 matching bases. Germline CDR1 reads MNHEY; CDR2 reads SVGAGI. This CDR3 has 15 amino acids. Trimming shortened V by 5 bases and J by 1 base, and 12 bases separated the two germline ends.

J is TRBJ2-3 and V is TRBV18, with D uncertain. The CDR3 length is 15 residues. The V end was cut by 2 bases, the J end by 1 base, with 10 bases between. Germline loops: CDR1 KGHSH, CDR2 LQKENI. CDR3 bases: TGTGCCAGCTCACCAGCGGCGTGGGGCACAGATACGCAGTATTTT. Its protein product is CASSPAAWGTDTQYF.